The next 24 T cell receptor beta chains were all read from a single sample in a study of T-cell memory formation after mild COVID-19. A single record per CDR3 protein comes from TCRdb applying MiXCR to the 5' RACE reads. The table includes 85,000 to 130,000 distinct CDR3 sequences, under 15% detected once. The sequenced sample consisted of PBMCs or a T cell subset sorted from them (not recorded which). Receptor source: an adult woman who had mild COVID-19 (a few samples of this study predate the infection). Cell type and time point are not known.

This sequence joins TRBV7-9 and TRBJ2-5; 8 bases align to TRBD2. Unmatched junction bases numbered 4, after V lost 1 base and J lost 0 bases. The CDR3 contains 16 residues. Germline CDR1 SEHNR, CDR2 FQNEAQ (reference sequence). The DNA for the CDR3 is TGTGCCAGCAGCTTAGGAGCGGGGGAATACCAAGAGACCCAGTACTTC. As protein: CASSLGAGEYQETQYF.

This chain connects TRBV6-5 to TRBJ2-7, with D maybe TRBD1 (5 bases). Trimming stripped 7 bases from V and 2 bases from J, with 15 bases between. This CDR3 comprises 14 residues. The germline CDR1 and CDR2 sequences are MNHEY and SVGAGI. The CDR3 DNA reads TGTGCCAGCACGCAGGCGCAGGGAACCTACGAGCAGTACTTC. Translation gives CASTQAQGTYEQYF.

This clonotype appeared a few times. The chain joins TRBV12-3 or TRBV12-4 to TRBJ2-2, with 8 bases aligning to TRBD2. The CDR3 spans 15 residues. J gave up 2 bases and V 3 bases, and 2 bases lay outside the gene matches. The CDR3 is CASSFSGANTGELFF. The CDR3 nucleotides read TGTGCCAGCAGTTTTAGCGGGGCAAACACCGGGGAGCTGTTTTTT.

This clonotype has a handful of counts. DNA of the CDR3: TGTGCCAGCAGCCACAGGGAGGAAGGATCCGCTTTCTTT. It is translated as CASSHREEGSAFF. The chain links TRBV7-9 to TRBJ1-1; possible D gene TRBD1, 6 bases. Germline V gene lookup returns CDR1 SEHNR and CDR2 FQNEAQ (reference sequence). CDR3 length: 13 residues. The V end lost 5 bases, the J end lost 11 bases, and 18 bases lay between the germline ends.

The chain's CDR3 is CASTEGGSSYEQYF. In DNA form, the CDR3 reads TGTGCCAGCACCGAAGGAGGGAGTTCCTACGAGCAGTACTTC. The chain is built from TRBV9 and TRBJ2-7, with D perhaps matching TRBD2 (6 bases). The CDR3 runs to 14 residues. Germline V CDR1 and CDR2: SGDLS, YYNGEE. The V end was cut by 6 bases, the J end by 1 base, with 14 bases between.

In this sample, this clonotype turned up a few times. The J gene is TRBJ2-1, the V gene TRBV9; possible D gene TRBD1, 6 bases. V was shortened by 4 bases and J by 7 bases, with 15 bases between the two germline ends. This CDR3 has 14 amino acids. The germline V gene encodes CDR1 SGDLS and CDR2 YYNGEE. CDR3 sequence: CASSSVPGANEQFF. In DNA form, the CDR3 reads TGTGCCAGCAGCTCTGTACCAGGGGCAAATGAGCAGTTCTTC.

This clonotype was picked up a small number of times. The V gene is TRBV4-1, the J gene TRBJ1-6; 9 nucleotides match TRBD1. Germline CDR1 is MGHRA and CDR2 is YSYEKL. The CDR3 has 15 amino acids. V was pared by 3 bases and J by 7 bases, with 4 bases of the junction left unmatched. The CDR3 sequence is CASSHLTGGNSPLHF. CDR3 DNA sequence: TGCGCCAGCAGCCACCTGACAGGGGGGAATTCACCCCTCCACTTT.

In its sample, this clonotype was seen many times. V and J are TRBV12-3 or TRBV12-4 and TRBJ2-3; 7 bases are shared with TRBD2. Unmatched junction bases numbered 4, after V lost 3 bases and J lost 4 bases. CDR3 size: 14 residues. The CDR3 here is CASSLGGGADTQYF. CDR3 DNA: TGTGCCAGCAGTTTGGGTGGGGGGGCAGATACGCAGTATTTT.

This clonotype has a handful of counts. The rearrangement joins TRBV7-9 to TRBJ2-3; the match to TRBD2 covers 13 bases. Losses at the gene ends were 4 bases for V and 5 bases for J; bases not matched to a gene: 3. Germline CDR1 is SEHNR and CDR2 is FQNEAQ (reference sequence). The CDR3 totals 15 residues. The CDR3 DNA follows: TGTGCCAGCAGCTCCGGACTAGCGGGAGTAGATACGCAGTATTTT. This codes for CASSSGLAGVDTQYF.

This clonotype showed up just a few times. The CDR3 region has the DNA TGTGCCAGCAGTGAAGGGAGGAACACTGAAGCTTTCTTT. It codes for CASSEGRNTEAFF. The chain combines TRBV2 with TRBJ1-1; D call uncertain. The CDR3 contains 13 residues. Deletions cut 1 base from V and 1 base from J, with 4 bases between. CDR1 is SNHLY and CDR2 is FYNNEI in the germline V gene. The variable domain in full, with the rest retrieved from reference TRBV2 and TRBJ1-1, is EPEVTQTPSHQVTQMGQEVILRCVPISNHLYFYWYRQILGQKVEFLVSFYNNEISEKSEIFDDQFSVERPDGSNFTLKIRSTKLEDSAMYFCASSEGRNTEAFFGQGTRLTVV.

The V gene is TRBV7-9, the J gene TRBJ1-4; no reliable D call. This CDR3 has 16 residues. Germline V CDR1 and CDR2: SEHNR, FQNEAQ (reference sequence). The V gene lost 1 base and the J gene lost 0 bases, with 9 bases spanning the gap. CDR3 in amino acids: CASSLGYGATNEKLFF. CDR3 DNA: TGTGCCAGCAGCTTAGGGTACGGTGCAACTAATGAAAAACTGTTTTTT.

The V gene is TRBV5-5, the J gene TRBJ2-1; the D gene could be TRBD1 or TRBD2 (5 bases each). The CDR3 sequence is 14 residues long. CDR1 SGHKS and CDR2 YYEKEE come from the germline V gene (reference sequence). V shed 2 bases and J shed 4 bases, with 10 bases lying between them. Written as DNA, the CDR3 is TGTGCCAGCAGCTTCCGGGACGGTTACAATGAGCAGTTCTTC. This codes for CASSFRDGYNEQFF. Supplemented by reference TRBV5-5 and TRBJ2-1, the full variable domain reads DAGVTQSPTHLIKTRGQQVTLRCSPISGHKSVSWYQQVLGQGPQFIFQYYEKEERGRGNFPDRFSARQFPNYSSELNVNALLLGDSALYLCASSFRDGYNEQFFGPGTRLTVL.

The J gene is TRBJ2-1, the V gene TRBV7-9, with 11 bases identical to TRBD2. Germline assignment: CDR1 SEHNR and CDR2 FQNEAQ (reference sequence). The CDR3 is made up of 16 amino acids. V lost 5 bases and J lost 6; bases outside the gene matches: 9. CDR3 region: CASSPRGTSGGNEQFF. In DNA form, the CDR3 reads TGTGCCAGCAGCCCTCGAGGGACTAGCGGAGGCAATGAGCAGTTCTTC. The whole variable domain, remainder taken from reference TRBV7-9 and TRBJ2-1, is DTGVSQNPRHKITKRGQNVTFRCDPISEHNRLYWYRQTLGQGPEFLTYFQNEAQLEKSRLLSDRFSAERPKGSFSTLEIQRTEQGDSAMYLCASSPRGTSGGNEQFFGPGTRLTVL.

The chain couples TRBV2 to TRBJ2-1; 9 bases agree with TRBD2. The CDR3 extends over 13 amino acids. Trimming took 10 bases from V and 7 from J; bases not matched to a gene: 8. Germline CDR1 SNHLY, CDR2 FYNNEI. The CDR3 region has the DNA TGTGCCACCAGCGCGGGAGGGCCAAATGAGCAGTTCTTC. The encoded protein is CATSAGGPNEQFF.

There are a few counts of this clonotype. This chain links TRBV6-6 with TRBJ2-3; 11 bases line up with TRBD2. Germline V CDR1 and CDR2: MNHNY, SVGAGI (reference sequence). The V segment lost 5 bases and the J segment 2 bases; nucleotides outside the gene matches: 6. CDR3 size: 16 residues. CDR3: CASSLGLAVVTDTQYF. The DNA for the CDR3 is TGTGCCAGCAGTCTGGGACTAGCGGTCGTCACAGATACGCAGTATTTT.

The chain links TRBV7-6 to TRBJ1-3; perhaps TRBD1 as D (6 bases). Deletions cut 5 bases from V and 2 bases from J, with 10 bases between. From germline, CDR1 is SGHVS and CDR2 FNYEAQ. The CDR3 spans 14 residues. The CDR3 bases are TGTGCCAGCAGCGAGGGGGGGCCTGGAAACACCATATATTTT. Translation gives CASSEGGPGNTIYF.

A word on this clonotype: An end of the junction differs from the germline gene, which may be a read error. CDR3 loop: CASSRSGLPLF. CDR3 bases: TGTGCCAGCAGCCGTTCGGGACTACCCCTCTTC. The genes are TRBV7-9 and TRBJ2-1; 7 bases match TRBD2. The CDR3 has 11 residues. CDR1 is SEHNR and CDR2 is FQNEAQ in the germline V gene (reference sequence).

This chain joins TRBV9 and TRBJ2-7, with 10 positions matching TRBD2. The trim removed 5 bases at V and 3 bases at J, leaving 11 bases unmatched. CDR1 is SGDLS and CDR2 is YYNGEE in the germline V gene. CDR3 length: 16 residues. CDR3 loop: CASSSGASGSFYEQYF. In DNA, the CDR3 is TGTGCCAGCAGTTCAGGGGCTAGCGGGAGTTTCTACGAGCAGTACTTC.

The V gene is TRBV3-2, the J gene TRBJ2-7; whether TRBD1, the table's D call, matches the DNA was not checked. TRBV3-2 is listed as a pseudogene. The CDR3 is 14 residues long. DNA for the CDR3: TGTGCCAGCAGCGCGCGACAAAAGACAGGGCAGCAGTACGTC. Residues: CASSARQKTGQQYV.

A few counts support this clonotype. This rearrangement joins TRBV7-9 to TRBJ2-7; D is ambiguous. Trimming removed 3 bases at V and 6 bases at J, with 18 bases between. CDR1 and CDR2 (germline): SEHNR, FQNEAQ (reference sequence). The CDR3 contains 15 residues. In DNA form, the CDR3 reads TGTGCCAGCAGCTTTTATCCAGTGCCGGTTTCCGAGCAGTACTTC. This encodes CASSFYPVPVSEQYF. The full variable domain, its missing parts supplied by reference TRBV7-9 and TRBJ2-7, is DTGVSQNPRHKITKRGQNVTFRCDPISEHNRLYWYRQTLGQGPEFLTYFQNEAQLEKSRLLSDRFSAERPKGSFSTLEIQRTEQGDSAMYLCASSFYPVPVSEQYFGPGTRLTVT.

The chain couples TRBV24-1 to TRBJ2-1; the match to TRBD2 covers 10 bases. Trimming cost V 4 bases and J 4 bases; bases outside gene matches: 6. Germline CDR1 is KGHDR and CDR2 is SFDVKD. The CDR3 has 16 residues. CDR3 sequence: CATSESLAGVYNEQFF. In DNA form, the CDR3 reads TGTGCCACCAGTGAGTCCCTAGCGGGGGTTTACAATGAGCAGTTCTTC.

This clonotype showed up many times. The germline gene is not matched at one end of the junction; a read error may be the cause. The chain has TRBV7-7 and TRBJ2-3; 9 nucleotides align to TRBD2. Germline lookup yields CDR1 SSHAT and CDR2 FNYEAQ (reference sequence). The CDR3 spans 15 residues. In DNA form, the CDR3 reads TGTGCTAGCAGCCTCCGGACTAGCGGCACAGATACGCAGTATTTT. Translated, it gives CASSLRTSGTDTQYF.

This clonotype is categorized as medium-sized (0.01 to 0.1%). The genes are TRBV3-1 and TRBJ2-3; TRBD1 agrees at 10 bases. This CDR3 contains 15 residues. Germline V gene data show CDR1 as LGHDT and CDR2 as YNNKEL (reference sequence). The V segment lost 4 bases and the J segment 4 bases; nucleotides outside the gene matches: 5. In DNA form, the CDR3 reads TGTGCCAGCAGCCGCGGGACAGGGGAGGCAGATACGCAGTATTTT. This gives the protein CASSRGTGEADTQYF.

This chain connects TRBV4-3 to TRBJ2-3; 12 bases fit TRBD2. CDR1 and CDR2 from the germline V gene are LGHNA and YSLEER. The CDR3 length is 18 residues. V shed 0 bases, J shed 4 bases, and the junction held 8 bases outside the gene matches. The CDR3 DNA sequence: TGCGCCAGCAGCCAAGAACCCTCTAGCGGGAGGGCTTCAGATACGCAGTATTTT. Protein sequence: CASSQEPSSGRASDTQYF.